The T cell receptor (beta chain) described here comes from a study of PD-L1 blockade in urothelial cancer. Study context: Blood was tested 3 weeks (second dose) and 6 weeks into treatment.

Synthetic analogs of TCR templates were spiked into every PCR. The table came from immunoSEQ multiplex PCR; TCRdb's copy has only in-frame clones and leaves some out. The data hold 50,000 or so clones, with roughly 84% observed a single time. Time point in this sample: pretreatment peripheral blood. Samples spanned pretreatment and treatment, with 1 to 8 time points per patient. This sample comprised PBMCs, obtained around atezolizumab (anti-PD-L1) treatment. The source is a man in his 60s with urothelial cancer.

CDR3 residues: CASSIQGVSYEQYF. The CDR3 coding sequence is TGTGCCAGTAGTATACAGGGGGTTTCCTACGAGCAGTACTTC. The chain recombines TRBV19 with TRBJ2-7; 7 nucleotides align to TRBD1. The CDR3 length is 14 residues. CDR1 is LNHDA and CDR2 is SQIVND in the germline V gene (reference sequence). After removal of 2 bases from V and 1 base from J, the junction contained 2 bases not matched to a gene.